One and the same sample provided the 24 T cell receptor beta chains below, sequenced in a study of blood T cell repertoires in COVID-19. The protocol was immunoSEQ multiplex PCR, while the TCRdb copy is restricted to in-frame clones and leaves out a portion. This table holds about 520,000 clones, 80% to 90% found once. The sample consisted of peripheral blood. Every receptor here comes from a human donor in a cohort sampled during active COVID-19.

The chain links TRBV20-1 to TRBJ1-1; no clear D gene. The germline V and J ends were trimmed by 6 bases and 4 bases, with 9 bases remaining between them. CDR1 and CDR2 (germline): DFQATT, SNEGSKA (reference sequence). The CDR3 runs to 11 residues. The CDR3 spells CSAARGTEAFF. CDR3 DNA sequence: TGCAGTGCCGCCCGAGGCACTGAAGCTTTCTTT.

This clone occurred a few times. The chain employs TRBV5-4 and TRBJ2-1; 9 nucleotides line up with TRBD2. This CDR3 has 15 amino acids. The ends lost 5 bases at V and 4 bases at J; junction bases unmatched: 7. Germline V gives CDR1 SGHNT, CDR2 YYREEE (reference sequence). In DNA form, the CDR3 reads TGTGCCAGCAGTTTTAGCGGGAGTACATACAATGAGCAGTTCTTC. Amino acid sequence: CASSFSGSTYNEQFF.

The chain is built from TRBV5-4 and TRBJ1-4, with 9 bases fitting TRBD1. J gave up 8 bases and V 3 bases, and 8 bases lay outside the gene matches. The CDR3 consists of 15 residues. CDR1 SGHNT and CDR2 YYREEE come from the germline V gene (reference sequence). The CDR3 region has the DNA TGTGCCAGCAGCTACCGGGACAGGGCGGAAGAAAAACTGTTTTTT. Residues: CASSYRDRAEEKLFF.

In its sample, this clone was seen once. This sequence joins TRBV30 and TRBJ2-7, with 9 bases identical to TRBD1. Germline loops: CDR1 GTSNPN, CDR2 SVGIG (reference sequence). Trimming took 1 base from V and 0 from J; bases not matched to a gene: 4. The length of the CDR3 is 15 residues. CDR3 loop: CAWSEGTGNSYEQYF. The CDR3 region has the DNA TGTGCCTGGAGTGAGGGGACAGGGAACTCCTACGAGCAGTACTTC.

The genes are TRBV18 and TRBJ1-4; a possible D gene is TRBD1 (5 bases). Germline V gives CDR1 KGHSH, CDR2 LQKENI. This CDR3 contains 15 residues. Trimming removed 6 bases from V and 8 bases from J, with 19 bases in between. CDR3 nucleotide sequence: TGTGCCAGCTCTACGCCGGAGGGGAGAGGAGAAAAACTGTTTTTT. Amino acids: CASSTPEGRGEKLFF.

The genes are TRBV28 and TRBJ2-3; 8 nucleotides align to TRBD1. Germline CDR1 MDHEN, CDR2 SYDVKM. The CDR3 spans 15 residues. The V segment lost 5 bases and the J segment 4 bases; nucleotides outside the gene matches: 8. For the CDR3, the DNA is TGTGCCAGCAGTCCCCCGGACAGGGTATCAGATACGCAGTATTTT. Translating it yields CASSPPDRVSDTQYF. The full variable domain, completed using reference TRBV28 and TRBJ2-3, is DVKVTQSSRYLVKRTGEKVFLECVQDMDHENMFWYRQDPGLGLRLIYFSYDVKMKEKGDIPEGYSVSREKKERFSLILESASTNQTSMYLCASSPPDRVSDTQYFGPGTRLTVL.

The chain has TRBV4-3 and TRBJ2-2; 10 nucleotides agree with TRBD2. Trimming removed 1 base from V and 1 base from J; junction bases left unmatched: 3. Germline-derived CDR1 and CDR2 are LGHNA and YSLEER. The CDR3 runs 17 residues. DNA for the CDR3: TGCGCCAGCAGCCAAGCGGTAGCGGGAGGGAACACCGGGGAGCTGTTTTTT. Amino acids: CASSQAVAGGNTGELFF.

CDR3 nucleotides: TGTGCCAGCGGAAGACCTAGCGGGAGCTCCTACAATGAGCAGTTCTTC. Its protein is CASGRPSGSSYNEQFF. The genes are TRBV14 and TRBJ2-1; 10 nucleotides align to TRBD2. CDR1 and CDR2 from the germline V gene are SGHDN and FVKESK. J was trimmed by 0 bases and V by 8 bases; bases with no gene match: 7. There are 16 residues in the CDR3. Full variable domain (remainder filled in from reference TRBV14 and TRBJ2-1): EAGVTQFPSHSVIEKGQTVTLRCDPISGHDNLYWYRRVMGKEIKFLLHFVKESKQDESGMPNNRFLAERTGGTYSTLKVQPAELEDSGVYFCASGRPSGSSYNEQFFGPGTRLTVL.

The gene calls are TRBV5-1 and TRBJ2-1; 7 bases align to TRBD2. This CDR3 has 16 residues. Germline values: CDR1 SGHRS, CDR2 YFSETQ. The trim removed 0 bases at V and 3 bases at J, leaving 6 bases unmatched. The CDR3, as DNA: TGCGCCAGCAGCTTGGATGGCGGGAGTAACTACAATGAGCAGTTCTTC. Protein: CASSLDGGSNYNEQFF.

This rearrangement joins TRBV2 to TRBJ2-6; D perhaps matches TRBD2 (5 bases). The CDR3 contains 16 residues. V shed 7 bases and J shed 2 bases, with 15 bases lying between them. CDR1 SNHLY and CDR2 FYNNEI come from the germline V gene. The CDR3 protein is CASTRGLGTGANVLTF. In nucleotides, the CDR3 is TGTGCCAGCACCCGGGGTCTCGGTACTGGGGCCAACGTCCTGACTTTC.

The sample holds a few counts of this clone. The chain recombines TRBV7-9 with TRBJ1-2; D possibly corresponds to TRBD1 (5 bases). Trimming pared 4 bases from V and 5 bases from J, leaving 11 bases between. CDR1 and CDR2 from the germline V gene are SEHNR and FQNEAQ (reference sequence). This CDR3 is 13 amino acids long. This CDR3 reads CASSSTGPYGYTF. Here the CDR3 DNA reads TGTGCCAGCAGCTCTACAGGTCCGTATGGCTACACCTTC.

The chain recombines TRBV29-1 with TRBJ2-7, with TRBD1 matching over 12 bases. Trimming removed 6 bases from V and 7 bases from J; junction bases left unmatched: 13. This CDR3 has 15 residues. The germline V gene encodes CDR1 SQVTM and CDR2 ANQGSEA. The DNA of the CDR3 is TGCAGCGTGGGACAGGGGGCAATTCGAACGTGGGAGCAGTACTTC. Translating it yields CSVGQGAIRTWEQYF.

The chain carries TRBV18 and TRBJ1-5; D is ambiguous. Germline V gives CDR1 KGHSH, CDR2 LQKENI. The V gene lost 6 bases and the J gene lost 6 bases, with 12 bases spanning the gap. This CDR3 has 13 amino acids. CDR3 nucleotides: TGTGCCAGCTCGAGGAGTCAGCGTCAGCCCCAGCATTTT. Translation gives CASSRSQRQPQHF.

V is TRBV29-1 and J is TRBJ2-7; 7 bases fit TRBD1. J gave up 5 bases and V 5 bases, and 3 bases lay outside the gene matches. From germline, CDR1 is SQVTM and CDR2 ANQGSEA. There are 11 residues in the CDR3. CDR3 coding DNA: TGCAGCGTTTCCACAGGGGACGAGCAGTACTTC. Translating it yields CSVSTGDEQYF.

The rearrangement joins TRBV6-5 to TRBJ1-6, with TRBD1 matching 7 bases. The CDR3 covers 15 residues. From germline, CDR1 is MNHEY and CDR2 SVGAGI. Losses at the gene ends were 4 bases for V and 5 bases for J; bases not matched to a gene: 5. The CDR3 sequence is CASSSWTGNNSPLHF. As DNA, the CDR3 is TGTGCCAGCAGTTCCTGGACAGGCAATAATTCACCCCTCCACTTT.

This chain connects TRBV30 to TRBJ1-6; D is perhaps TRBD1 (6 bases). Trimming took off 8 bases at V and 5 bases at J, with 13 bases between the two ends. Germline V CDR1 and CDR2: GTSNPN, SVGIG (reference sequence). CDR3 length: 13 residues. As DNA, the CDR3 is TGTGCCGGGGGGACATCTGATAATTCACCCCTCCACTTT. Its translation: CAGGTSDNSPLHF.

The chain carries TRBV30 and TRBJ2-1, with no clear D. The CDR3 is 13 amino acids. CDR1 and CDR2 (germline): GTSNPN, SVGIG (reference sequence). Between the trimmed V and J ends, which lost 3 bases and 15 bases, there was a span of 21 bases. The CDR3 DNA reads TGTGCCTGGAGCGAACAATACTCACGCCCGGGGTTCTTC. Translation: CAWSEQYSRPGFF.

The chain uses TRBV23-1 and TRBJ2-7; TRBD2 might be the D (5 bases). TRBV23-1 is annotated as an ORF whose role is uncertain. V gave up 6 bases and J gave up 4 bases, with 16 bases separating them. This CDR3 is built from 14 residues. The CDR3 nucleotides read TGCGCCAGCAGACTCCAGAGAGGGAGATACGAGCAGTACTTC. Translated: CASRLQRGRYEQYF.

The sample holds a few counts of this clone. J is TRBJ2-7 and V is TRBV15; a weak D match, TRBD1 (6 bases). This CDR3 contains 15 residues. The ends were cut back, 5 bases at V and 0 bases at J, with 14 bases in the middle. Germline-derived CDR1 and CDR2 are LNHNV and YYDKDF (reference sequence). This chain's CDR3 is CATSRLRTASYEQYF. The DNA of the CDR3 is TGTGCCACCAGCCGCCTTCGGACAGCCTCCTACGAGCAGTACTTC.

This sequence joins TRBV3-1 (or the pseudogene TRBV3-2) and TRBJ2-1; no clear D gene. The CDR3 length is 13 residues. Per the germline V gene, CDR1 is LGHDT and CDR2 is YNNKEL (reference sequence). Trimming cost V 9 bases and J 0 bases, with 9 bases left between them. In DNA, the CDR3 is TGTGCCAGTGTGGAGTCCTCCTACAATGAGCAGTTCTTC. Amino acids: CASVESSYNEQFF.

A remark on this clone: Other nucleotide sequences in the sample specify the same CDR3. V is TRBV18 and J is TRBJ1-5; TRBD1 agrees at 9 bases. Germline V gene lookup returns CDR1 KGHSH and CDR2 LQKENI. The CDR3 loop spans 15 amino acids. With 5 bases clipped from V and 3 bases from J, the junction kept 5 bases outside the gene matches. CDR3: CASSAGTGSNQPQHF. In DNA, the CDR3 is TGTGCCAGCTCAGCAGGGACAGGGTCCAATCAGCCCCAGCATTTT. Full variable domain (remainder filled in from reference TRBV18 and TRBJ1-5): NAGVMQNPRHLVRRRGQEARLRCSPMKGHSHVYWYRQLPEEGLKFMVYLQKENIIDESGMPKERFSAEFPKEGPSILRIQQVVRGDSAAYFCASSAGTGSNQPQHFGDGTRLSIL.

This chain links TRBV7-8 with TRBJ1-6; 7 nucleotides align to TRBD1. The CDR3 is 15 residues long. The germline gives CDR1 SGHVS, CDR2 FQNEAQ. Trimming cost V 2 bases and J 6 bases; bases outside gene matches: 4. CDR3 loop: CASSLLGTVNSPLHF. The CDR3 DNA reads TGTGCCAGCAGCTTACTGGGGACAGTTAATTCACCCCTCCACTTT.

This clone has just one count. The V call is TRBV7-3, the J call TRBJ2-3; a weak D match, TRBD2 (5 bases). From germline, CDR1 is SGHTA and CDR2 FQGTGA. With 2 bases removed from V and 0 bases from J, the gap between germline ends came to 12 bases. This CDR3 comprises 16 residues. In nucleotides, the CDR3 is TGTGCCAGCAGCTTAGGGCTAGGCGGGAGCACAGATACGCAGTATTTT. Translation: CASSLGLGGSTDTQYF.

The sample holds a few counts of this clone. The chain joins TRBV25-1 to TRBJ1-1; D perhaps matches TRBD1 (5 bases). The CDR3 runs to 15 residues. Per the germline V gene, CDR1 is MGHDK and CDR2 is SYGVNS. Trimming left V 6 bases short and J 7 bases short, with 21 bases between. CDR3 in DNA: TGTGCCAGCAGACCCCCCGGGGGAACGTTTCGTGAAGCTTTCTTT. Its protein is CASRPPGGTFREAFF.